One sample yielded the 3 T cell receptor beta chains listed below, sequenced in a study of regulatory T cells in long-lasting Graves disease. Time point of the sample: persistent/refractory GD, antithyroid drugs over 5 years with positive TRAb. Isolated PBMC RNA provided the starting material for the TCR library. iRepertoire HTBI primers and Arm-PCR of CDR3 regions built TCR beta libraries. TCRdb itself ran the multiplex PCR reads through MiXCR, one entry per CDR3 protein. The sample yields 300,000 to 400,000 distinct CDR3 sequences, 20% seen once. The sequences come from peripheral blood mononuclear cells (PBMCs), collected when the disease was refractory, from a patient treated with antithyroid drugs. The receptor set was obtained from a female donor with Graves disease.

This clonotype was counted many times. The V gene is TRBV12-3 or TRBV12-4, the J gene TRBJ1-5; D is unclear. Trimming took off 7 bases at V and 0 bases at J, with 10 bases between the two ends. CDR3 length equals 14 residues. CDR3 DNA sequence: TGTGCCAGCACCTCTGGGAATAGCAATCAGCCCCAGCATTTT. Its protein is CASTSGNSNQPQHF.

The rearrangement links TRBV12-3 or TRBV12-4 to TRBJ2-7; no reliable D call. CDR3 length: 13 amino acids. V was shortened by 5 bases and J by 4 bases, with 12 bases between the two germline ends. CDR3 residues: CASSDEAEYEQYF. CDR3 in DNA: TGTGCCAGCAGTGACGAGGCAGAATACGAGCAGTACTTC.

This clonotype was seen more than once but under ten times. The chain has TRBV7-2 and TRBJ1-2, with TRBD1 matching over 8 bases. CDR1 and CDR2 from the germline V gene are SGHTA and FQGNSA. CDR3 length: 14 residues. The trim removed 2 bases at V and 8 bases at J, leaving 7 bases unmatched. The CDR3 spells CASSLTPGGDGYTF. The CDR3 DNA reads TGTGCCAGCAGCTTAACCCCAGGGGGCGACGGCTACACCTTC.